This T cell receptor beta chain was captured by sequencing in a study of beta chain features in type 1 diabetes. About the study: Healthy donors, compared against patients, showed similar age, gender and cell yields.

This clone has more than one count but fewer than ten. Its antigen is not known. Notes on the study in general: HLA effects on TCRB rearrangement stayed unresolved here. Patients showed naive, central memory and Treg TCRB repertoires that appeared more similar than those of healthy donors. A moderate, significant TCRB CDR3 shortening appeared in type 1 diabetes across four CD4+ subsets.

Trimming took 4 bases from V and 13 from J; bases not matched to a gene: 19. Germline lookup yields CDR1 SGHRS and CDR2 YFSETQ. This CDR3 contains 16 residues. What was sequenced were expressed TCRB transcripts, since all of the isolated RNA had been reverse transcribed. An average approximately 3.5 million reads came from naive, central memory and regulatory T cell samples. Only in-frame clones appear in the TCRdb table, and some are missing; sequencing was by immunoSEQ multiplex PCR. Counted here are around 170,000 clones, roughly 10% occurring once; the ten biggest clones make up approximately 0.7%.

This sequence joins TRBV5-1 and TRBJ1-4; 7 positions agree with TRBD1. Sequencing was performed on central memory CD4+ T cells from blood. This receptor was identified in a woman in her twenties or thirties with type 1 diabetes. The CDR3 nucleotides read TGCGCCAGCAGCCACAGAGGACAGGTTCGTGGCCTGAGACTGTTTTTT. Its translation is CASSHRGQVRGLRLFF. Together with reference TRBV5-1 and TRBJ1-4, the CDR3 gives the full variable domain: KAGVTQTPRYLIKTRGQQVTLSCSPISGHRSVSWYQQTPGQGLQFLFEYFSETQRNKGNFPGRFSGRQFSNSRSEMNVSTLELGDSALYLCASSHRGQVRGLRLFFGSGTQLSVL.